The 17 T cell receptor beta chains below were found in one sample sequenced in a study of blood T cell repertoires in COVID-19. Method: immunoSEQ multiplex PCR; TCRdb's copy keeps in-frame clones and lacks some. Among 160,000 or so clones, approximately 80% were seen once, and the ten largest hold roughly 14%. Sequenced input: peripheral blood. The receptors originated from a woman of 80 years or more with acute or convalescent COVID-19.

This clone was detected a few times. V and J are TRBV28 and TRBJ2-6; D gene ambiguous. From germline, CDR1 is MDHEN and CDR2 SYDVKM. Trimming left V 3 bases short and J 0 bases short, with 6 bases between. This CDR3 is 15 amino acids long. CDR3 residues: CASSFSGSGANVLTF. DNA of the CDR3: TGTGCCAGCAGTTTTTCAGGCTCTGGGGCCAACGTCCTGACTTTC.

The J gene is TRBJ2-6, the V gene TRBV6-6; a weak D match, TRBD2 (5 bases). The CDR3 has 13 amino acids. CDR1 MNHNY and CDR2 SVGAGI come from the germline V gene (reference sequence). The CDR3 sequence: CGCRDSGANVLTF. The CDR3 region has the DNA TGTGGCTGCCGGGACTCTGGGGCCAACGTCCTGACTTTC.

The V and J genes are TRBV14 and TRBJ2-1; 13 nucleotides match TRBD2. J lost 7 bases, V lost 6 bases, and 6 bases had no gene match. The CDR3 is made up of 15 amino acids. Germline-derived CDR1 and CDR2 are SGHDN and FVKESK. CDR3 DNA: TGTGCCAGCAGGCTTACTAGCGGGAGGGTAAATGAGCAGTTCTTC. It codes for CASRLTSGRVNEQFF.

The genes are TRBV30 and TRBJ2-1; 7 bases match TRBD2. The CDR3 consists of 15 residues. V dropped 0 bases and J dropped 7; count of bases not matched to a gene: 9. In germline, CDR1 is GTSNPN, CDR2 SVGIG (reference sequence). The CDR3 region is CAWSVLGRAGNEQFF. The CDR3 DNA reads TGTGCCTGGAGTGTACTTGGGAGGGCCGGGAATGAGCAGTTCTTC.

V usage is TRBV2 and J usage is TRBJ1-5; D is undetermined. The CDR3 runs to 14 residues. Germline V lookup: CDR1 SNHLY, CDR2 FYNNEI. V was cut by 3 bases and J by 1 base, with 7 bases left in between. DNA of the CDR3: TGTGCCAGCAGTGAGTTGAGAAGCAATCAGCCCCAGCATTTT. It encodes CASSELRSNQPQHF.

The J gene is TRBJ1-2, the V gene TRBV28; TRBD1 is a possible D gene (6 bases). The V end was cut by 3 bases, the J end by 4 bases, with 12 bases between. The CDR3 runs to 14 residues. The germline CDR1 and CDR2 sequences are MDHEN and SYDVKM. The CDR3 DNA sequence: TGTGCCAGCAGTTTGGCCCCAGGGGCCTATGGCTACACCTTC. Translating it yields CASSLAPGAYGYTF.

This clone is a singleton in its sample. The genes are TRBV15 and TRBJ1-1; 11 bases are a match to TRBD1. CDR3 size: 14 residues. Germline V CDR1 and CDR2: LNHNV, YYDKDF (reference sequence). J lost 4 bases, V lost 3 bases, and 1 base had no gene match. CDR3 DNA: TGTGCCACCAGCAGGGGACAGGGGGGCACTGAAGCTTTCTTT. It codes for CATSRGQGGTEAFF. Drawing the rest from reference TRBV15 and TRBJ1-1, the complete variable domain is DAMVIQNPRYQVTQFGKPVTLSCSQTLNHNVMYWYQQKSSQAPKLLFHYYDKDFNNEADTPDNFQSRRPNTSFCFLDIRSPGLGDTAMYLCATSRGQGGTEAFFGQGTRLTVV.

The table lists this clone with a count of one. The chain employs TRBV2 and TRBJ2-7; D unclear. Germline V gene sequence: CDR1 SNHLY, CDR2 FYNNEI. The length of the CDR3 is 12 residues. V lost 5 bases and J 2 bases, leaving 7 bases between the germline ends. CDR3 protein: CASSPPAYEQYF. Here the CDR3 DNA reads TGTGCCAGCAGTCCCCCAGCCTACGAGCAGTACTTC.

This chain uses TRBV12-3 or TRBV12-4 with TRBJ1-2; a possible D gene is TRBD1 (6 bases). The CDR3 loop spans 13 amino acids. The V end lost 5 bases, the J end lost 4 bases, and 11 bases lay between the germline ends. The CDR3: CASSPGAGYGYTF. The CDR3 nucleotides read TGTGCCAGCAGTCCAGGGGCCGGCTATGGCTACACCTTC.

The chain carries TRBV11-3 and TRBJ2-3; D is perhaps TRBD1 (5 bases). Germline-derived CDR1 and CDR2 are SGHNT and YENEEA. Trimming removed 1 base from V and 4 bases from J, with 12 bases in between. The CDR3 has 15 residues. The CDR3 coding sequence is TGTGCCAGCAGCTTAGGGCAGGGTCTGGCAGATACGCAGTATTTT. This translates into CASSLGQGLADTQYF.

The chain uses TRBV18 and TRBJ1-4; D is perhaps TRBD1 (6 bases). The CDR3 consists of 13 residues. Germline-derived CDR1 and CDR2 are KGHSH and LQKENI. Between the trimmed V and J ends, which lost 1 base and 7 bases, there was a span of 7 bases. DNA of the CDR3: TGTGCCAGCTCACCACGAGGGGGTGAAAAACTGTTTTTT. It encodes CASSPRGGEKLFF. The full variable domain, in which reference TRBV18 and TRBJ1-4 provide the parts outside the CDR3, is NAGVMQNPRHLVRRRGQEARLRCSPMKGHSHVYWYRQLPEEGLKFMVYLQKENIIDESGMPKERFSAEFPKEGPSILRIQQVVRGDSAAYFCASSPRGGEKLFFGSGTQLSVL.

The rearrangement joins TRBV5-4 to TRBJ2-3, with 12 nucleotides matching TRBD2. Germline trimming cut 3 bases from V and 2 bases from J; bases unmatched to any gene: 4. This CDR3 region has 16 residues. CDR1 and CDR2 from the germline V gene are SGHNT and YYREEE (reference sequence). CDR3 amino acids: CASSSWTSGTTDTQYF. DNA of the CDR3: TGTGCCAGCAGCTCCTGGACTAGCGGGACCACAGATACGCAGTATTTT.

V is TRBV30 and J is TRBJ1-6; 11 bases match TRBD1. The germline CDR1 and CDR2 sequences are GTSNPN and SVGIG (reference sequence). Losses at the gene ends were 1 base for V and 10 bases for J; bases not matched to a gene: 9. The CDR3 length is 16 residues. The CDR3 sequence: CAWSGDRGSYLSPLHF. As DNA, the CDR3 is TGTGCCTGGAGTGGGGACAGGGGGTCTTATTTATCACCCCTCCACTTT. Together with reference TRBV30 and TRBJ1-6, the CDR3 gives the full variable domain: SQTIHQWPATLVQPVGSPLSLECTVEGTSNPNLYWYRQAAGRGLQLLFYSVGIGQISSEVPQNLSASRPQDRQFILSSKKLLLSDSGFYLCAWSGDRGSYLSPLHFGNGTRLTVT.

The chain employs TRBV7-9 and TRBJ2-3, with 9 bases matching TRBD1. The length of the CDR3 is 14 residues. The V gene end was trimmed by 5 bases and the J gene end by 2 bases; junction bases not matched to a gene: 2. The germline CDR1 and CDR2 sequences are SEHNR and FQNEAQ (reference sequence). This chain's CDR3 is CASSIQGATDTQYF. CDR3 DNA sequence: TGTGCCAGCAGCATACAGGGGGCCACAGATACGCAGTATTTT.

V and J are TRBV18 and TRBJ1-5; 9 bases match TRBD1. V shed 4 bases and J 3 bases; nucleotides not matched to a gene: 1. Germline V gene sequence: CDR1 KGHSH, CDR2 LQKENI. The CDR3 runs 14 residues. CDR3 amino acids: CASSRDRDNQPQHF. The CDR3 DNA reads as TGTGCCAGCTCACGGGACAGGGACAATCAGCCCCAGCATTTT.

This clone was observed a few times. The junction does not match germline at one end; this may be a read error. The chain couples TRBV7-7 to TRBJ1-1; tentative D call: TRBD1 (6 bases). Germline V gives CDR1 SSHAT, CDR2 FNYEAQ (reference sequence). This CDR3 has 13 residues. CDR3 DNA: TGTGCTAGCAGCCGGGACACGAACACTGAAGCTTTCTTT. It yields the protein CASSRDTNTEAFF.

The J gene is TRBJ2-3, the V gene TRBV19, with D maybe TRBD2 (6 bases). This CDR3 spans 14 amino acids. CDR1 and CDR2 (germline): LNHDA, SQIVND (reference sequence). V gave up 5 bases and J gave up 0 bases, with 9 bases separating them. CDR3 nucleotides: TGTGCCAGTAGTCTCGGGAGAAGCACAGATACGCAGTATTTT. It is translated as CASSLGRSTDTQYF.